The 21 T cell receptor beta chains listed next were all sequenced from one sample in a study of T-cell memory formation after mild COVID-19 (dated by TCRdb to about 2021). The library relied on 5' RACE. Sequenced using an Illumina NovaSeq 6000. TCRdb reran the public reads through fastp at Q25 and MiXCR, keeping productive beta chains. Records with the same CDR3 protein are collapsed into one entry carrying the most frequent genes and DNA. For this sample the table gives about 27,000 distinct CDR3 sequences, of which around 7% were detected only once. The top ten constitute 11% to 15% of the sample. Sequenced input: PBMCs or a T cell subset sorted from them (not recorded which). The receptors originated from an adult woman who had mild COVID-19 (a few samples of this study predate the infection). The sample titles of this study are shuffled in the database, so cell type and time point are left out; the donor was told from shared clones.

The chain recombines TRBV7-9 with TRBJ1-1; TRBD1 matches 7 bases. The CDR3 has 13 amino acids. Germline values: CDR1 SEHNR, CDR2 FQNEAQ (reference sequence). The V gene end was trimmed by 8 bases and the J gene end by 4 bases; junction bases not matched to a gene: 7. CDR3 in DNA: TGTGCCAGCCGAAAGGCAGGGGGCACTGAAGCTTTCTTT. Protein: CASRKAGGTEAFF.

Comment on this clonotype: This sequence may be a read error, since a much larger clone differs from it by one base. The genes are TRBV10-3 and TRBJ2-1; tentative D call: TRBD1 (7 bases). The CDR3 is 16 amino acids. Germline loops: CDR1 ENHRY, CDR2 SYGVKD. The CDR3 DNA is TGTTCCATCAGTGTCGGGGACAGAGTCGGGGGCAATGAGCAGTTCTTC. Amino acids: CSISVGDRVGGNEQFF.

This clonotype was counted ten times or more. The chain combines TRBV7-6 with TRBJ2-7; the match to TRBD1 covers 7 bases. The CDR3 is 16 residues long. Germline loops: CDR1 SGHVS, CDR2 FNYEAQ. J was trimmed by 2 bases and V by 0 bases; bases with no gene match: 7. The CDR3 is CASSLAQGVRTYEQYF. The CDR3 bases are TGTGCCAGCAGCTTAGCCCAGGGGGTACGAACCTACGAGCAGTACTTC.

This clonotype was recorded at least ten times. The CDR3 protein is CASRLGNQPQHF. DNA of the CDR3: TGTGCCAGCAGATTAGGGAATCAGCCCCAGCATTTT. The chain combines TRBV6-2 or TRBV6-3 with TRBJ1-5; D is uncertain. Trimming took 6 bases from V and 4 from J, leaving 7 bases between them. The germline V gene encodes CDR1 MNHEY and CDR2 SVGEGT. This CDR3 is built from 12 residues.

By share of the sample, this clonotype is medium-sized (0.01 to 0.1%). The chain links TRBV12-3 or TRBV12-4 to TRBJ2-1; D is perhaps TRBD2 (6 bases). The CDR3 is 12 amino acids. V lost 5 bases to trimming and J lost 10 bases, with 12 bases between them. The CDR3 loop reads CASSRGEEEQFF. The CDR3 DNA follows: TGTGCCAGCAGTAGAGGGGAGGAGGAGCAGTTCTTC.

At least ten counts were recorded for this clonotype. V gene TRBV6-1 combines with J gene TRBJ1-4; a weak D match, TRBD1 (6 bases). The CDR3 covers 16 residues. The germline V gene encodes CDR1 MNHNS and CDR2 SASEGT. V was shortened by 2 bases and J by 4 bases, with 14 bases between the two germline ends. The CDR3 sequence is CASSETGAGYNEKLFF. The CDR3 DNA sequence: TGTGCCAGCAGTGAAACGGGGGCAGGTTATAATGAAAAACTGTTTTTT.

Many counts were recorded for this clonotype. The chain joins TRBV6-2 or TRBV6-3 to TRBJ2-3; the match to TRBD1 covers 10 bases. The V and J ends lost 5 bases and 6 bases, in that order; junction bases with no gene match: 11. CDR1 MNHEY and CDR2 SVGEGT come from the germline V gene. CDR3 length: 16 amino acids. In DNA, the CDR3 is TGTGCCAGCAGTCCATACCGGGACAGGGGCCGCGATACGCAGTATTTT. This gives the protein CASSPYRDRGRDTQYF.

This clonotype was seen ten or more times. Sequence at one end of the junction differs from germline and may be a read error. The chain employs TRBV6-5 and TRBJ2-7; D gene ambiguous. CDR3 length: 13 residues. Germline CDR1 and CDR2: MNHEY and SVGAGI. CDR3 sequence (DNA): TGTGCCAGCAGCTACTTTGGCTGGGACGAGCAGTACTTC. This codes for CASSYFGWDEQYF.

This clonotype was seen repeatedly, ten times or more. The V call is TRBV7-2, the J call TRBJ1-5; TRBD1 might be the D (5 bases). The CDR3 contains 15 residues. V was cut by 1 base and J by 4 bases, with 11 bases left in between. The V gene's germline CDR1 is SGHTA and CDR2 FQGNSA. CDR3 in DNA: TGTGCCAGCAGCTTAGAACCAGGGTATAATCAGCCCCAGCATTTT. Protein: CASSLEPGYNQPQHF.

In this sample, this clonotype turned up many times. V and J are TRBV29-1 and TRBJ1-1, with 12 nucleotides matching TRBD1. This CDR3 spans 15 amino acids. Germline-derived CDR1 and CDR2 are SQVTM and ANQGSEA. The ends lost 8 bases at V and 1 base at J; junction bases unmatched: 8. The CDR3 DNA reads as TGCAGCTCCCCCGGGGGACAGGGGGCGAACACTGAAGCTTTCTTT. Translating gives CSSPGGQGANTEAFF. Complete variable domain (other parts from reference TRBV29-1 and TRBJ1-1): SAVISQKPSRDICQRGTSLTIQCQVDSQVTMMFWYRQQPGQSLTLIATANQGSEATYESGFVIDKFPISRPNLTFSTLTVSNMSPEDSSIYLCSSPGGQGANTEAFFGQGTRLTVV.

This clonotype was recorded a few times. The V and J genes are TRBV24-1 and TRBJ2-7, with unresolved D. CDR3 length equals 14 residues. CDR1 and CDR2 (germline): KGHDR, SFDVKD. The germline V and J ends were trimmed by 3 bases and 2 bases, with 10 bases remaining between them. The CDR3 DNA reads TGTGCCACCAGTGATCGCCGATCGGCCTACGAGCAGTACTTC. Translation: CATSDRRSAYEQYF.

This clonotype was observed at least ten times. V usage is TRBV3-1 and J usage is TRBJ1-4, with D unclear. Trimming took off 1 base at V and 7 bases at J, with 10 bases between the two ends. The germline CDR1 and CDR2 sequences are LGHDT and YNNKEL (reference sequence). This CDR3 has 14 amino acids. The CDR3 here is CASSQGAEIEKLFF. CDR3 nucleotides: TGTGCCAGCAGCCAAGGTGCCGAAATTGAAAAACTGTTTTTT.

This clonotype was counted at least ten times. The rearrangement joins TRBV7-2 to TRBJ2-1; TRBD1 matches at 7 bases. Per germline, CDR1 SGHTA and CDR2 FQGNSA. V was pared by 1 base and J by 4 bases, with 1 base of the junction left unmatched. This CDR3 spans 14 amino acids. CDR3 residues: CASSLGGQYNEQFF. The CDR3 nucleotides are TGTGCCAGCAGCTTAGGGGGACAGTACAATGAGCAGTTCTTC.

This clonotype was detected many times. V gene TRBV28 combines with J gene TRBJ2-1; 9 positions match TRBD2. The junction had 10 bases not matched to a gene; V was cut back by 6 bases and J by 10 bases. Germline CDR1 and CDR2: MDHEN and SYDVKM. The CDR3 has 14 residues. CDR3 sequence: CASRNGLATREQFF. The CDR3 bases are TGTGCCAGCAGAAATGGACTAGCGACGAGGGAGCAGTTCTTC.

This sequence joins TRBV5-1 and TRBJ2-2; D gene uncertain. V shed 4 bases and J shed 7 bases, with 11 bases lying between them. Germline V lookup: CDR1 SGHRS, CDR2 YFSETQ. The CDR3 consists of 13 residues. The CDR3 DNA reads as TGCGCCAGCAGCCTCAATATCGGCGGGGAGCTGTTTTTT. This codes for CASSLNIGGELFF.

This clonotype is classed as medium-sized. The chain has TRBV27 and TRBJ2-7, with 7 bases fitting TRBD1. CDR3 length equals 14 residues. CDR1 is MNHEY, CDR2 SMNVEV, per germline (reference sequence). The V and J ends lost 8 bases and 0 bases, in that order; junction bases with no gene match: 7. CDR3 in amino acids: CASAGQASSYEQYF. The CDR3, as DNA: TGTGCCAGCGCAGGACAGGCCTCCTCCTACGAGCAGTACTTC.

At least ten counts were recorded for this clonotype. V and J are TRBV15 and TRBJ2-7, with a tentative D call TRBD1 (5 bases). The V end was cut by 5 bases, the J end by 3 bases, with 17 bases between. This CDR3 contains 15 residues. Germline CDR1 and CDR2: LNHNV and YYDKDF (reference sequence). CDR3 sequence: CATSPYQGILYEQYF. DNA for the CDR3: TGTGCCACCAGCCCCTACCAGGGCATACTCTACGAGCAGTACTTC.

The J gene is TRBJ2-5, the V gene TRBV29-1, with TRBD1 as a possible D gene (5 bases). Germline V gene data show CDR1 as SQVTM and CDR2 as ANQGSEA. The CDR3 loop spans 12 amino acids. Trimming left V 7 bases short and J 2 bases short, with 11 bases between. The CDR3 region is CSAWAGQETQYF. The CDR3 nucleotides are TGCAGCGCCTGGGCAGGGCAAGAGACCCAGTACTTC. Full variable domain (missing parts from reference TRBV29-1 and TRBJ2-5): SAVISQKPSRDICQRGTSLTIQCQVDSQVTMMFWYRQQPGQSLTLIATANQGSEATYESGFVIDKFPISRPNLTFSTLTVSNMSPEDSSIYLCSAWAGQETQYFGPGTRLLVL.

This clonotype has ten or more counts. The rearrangement uses TRBV6-2 or TRBV6-3 and TRBJ2-2; 11 bases match TRBD1. This CDR3 is 17 amino acids long. Trimming at V came to 6 bases and at J to 3 bases, leaving 9 bases not matched to a gene. Germline lookup yields CDR1 MNHEY and CDR2 SVGEGT. The CDR3 region is CASRTPDRGRDTGELFF. In DNA form, the CDR3 reads TGTGCCAGCAGAACCCCGGACAGGGGGCGCGACACCGGGGAGCTGTTTTTT.

This clonotype was counted ten times or more. The chain uses TRBV7-2 and TRBJ2-6; 8 bases agree with TRBD1. CDR1 and CDR2 (germline): SGHTA, FQGNSA. Trimming at V came to 5 bases and at J to 0 bases, leaving 6 bases not matched to a gene. This CDR3 spans 17 amino acids. CDR3 sequence: CASSAGTGLSGANVLTF. For the CDR3, the DNA is TGTGCCAGCAGCGCCGGGACAGGCCTCTCTGGGGCCAACGTCCTGACTTTC. The full variable domain, its missing parts supplied by reference TRBV7-2 and TRBJ2-6, is GAGVSQSPSNKVTEKGKDVELRCDPISGHTALYWYRQSLGQGLEFLIYFQGNSAPDKSGLPSDRFSAERTGGSVSTLTIQRTQQEDSAVYLCASSAGTGLSGANVLTFGAGSRLTVL.

This clonotype was counted at least ten times. This sequence joins TRBV7-9 and TRBJ2-1; D gene ambiguous. The CDR3 runs to 15 residues. The germline gives CDR1 SEHNR, CDR2 FQNEAQ (reference sequence). V was clipped by 5 bases and J by 8 bases, with 19 bases between them. This CDR3 is CASSRRPGMIHEQFF. The CDR3 DNA is TGTGCCAGCAGCCGTCGGCCCGGCATGATCCATGAGCAGTTCTTC.